These 10 T cell receptor beta chains were all obtained from the same sample, sequenced in a study of CD4+ T cells in melanoma. Here immunoSEQ multiplex PCR was the method, and the copy in TCRdb shows in-frame clones only, minus some. The sample contains 14,000 to 15,000 clones, 60% to 70% of which appear only once. The sample taken for sequencing was cells from a culture (not recorded whether cultured in vitro). The origin of the receptors is a human donor with melanoma.

This sequence joins TRBV4-1 and TRBJ1-1; the D gene is possibly TRBD1 (6 bases). The CDR3 extends over 16 amino acids. The germline CDR1 and CDR2 sequences are MGHRA and YSYEKL. Trimming left V 4 bases short and J 5 bases short, with 20 bases between. The CDR3 protein is CASSRPQGQLRTEAFF. DNA for the CDR3: TGCGCCAGCAGCCGACCCCAAGGACAGCTGAGGACTGAAGCTTTCTTT.

The V call is TRBV11-2, the J call TRBJ2-1; D call uncertain. Per the germline V gene, CDR1 is SGHAT and CDR2 is FQNNGV. Deletions cut 2 bases from V and 8 bases from J, with 19 bases between. CDR3 size: 16 residues. The CDR3 loop is CASSLRASLTSDEQFF. In DNA, the CDR3 is TGTGCCAGCAGCTTACGGGCCAGTTTAACGAGCGATGAGCAGTTCTTC.

This chain links TRBV5-1 with TRBJ2-1; D call uncertain. CDR3 length equals 13 residues. The germline CDR1 and CDR2 sequences are SGHRS and YFSETQ. Deletions cut 2 bases from V and 2 bases from J, with 5 bases between. This chain's CDR3 is CASSFRTYNEQFF. DNA for the CDR3: TGCGCCAGCAGCTTTAGGACCTACAATGAGCAGTTCTTC.

The genes are TRBV29-1 and TRBJ2-7, with D perhaps given as TRBD1 or TRBD2 (5 bases each). CDR3 length: 14 residues. V was cut by 7 bases and J by 5 bases, with 21 bases left in between. The V gene's germline CDR1 is SQVTM and CDR2 ANQGSEA. The CDR3 region is CSARRDGATHEQYF. The CDR3 region has the DNA TGCAGCGCCAGAAGGGACGGAGCTACCCACGAGCAGTACTTC.

J is TRBJ1-4 and V is TRBV4-1; weak D call: TRBD1 (5 bases). V was pared by 1 base and J by 5 bases, with 17 bases between. The CDR3 length is 17 residues. Germline CDR1 is MGHRA and CDR2 is YSYEKL. For the CDR3, the DNA is TGCGCCAGCAGCCAAGGTGGTGGGGCCAGCAGGAATGAAAAACTGTTTTTT. Amino acids: CASSQGGGASRNEKLFF.

This rearrangement joins TRBV5-1 to TRBJ1-1, with TRBD1 matching 8 bases. CDR3 length equals 15 residues. Trimming removed 2 bases from V and 1 base from J; junction bases left unmatched: 4. In germline, CDR1 is SGHRS, CDR2 YFSETQ. In DNA form, the CDR3 reads TGCGCCAGCAGCTTTCAGGGGGCGGCGAACACTGAAGCTTTCTTT. Amino acid sequence: CASSFQGAANTEAFF.

The chain joins TRBV5-1 to TRBJ2-7, with D hard to call. The germline V gene has CDR1 SGHRS and CDR2 YFSETQ. V was pared by 0 bases and J by 0 bases, with 4 bases between. The CDR3 loop spans 13 amino acids. CDR3 coding DNA: TGCGCCAGCAGCTTGGGGGCCTCCTACGAGCAGTACTTC. Its protein product is CASSLGASYEQYF.

V is TRBV7-6 and J is TRBJ2-5; D is tentatively TRBD1 or TRBD2 (5 bases each). V shed 5 bases and J shed 4 bases, with 17 bases lying between them. CDR1 is SGHVS, CDR2 FNYEAQ, per germline. This CDR3 comprises 15 residues. The CDR3, as DNA: TGTGCCAGCAGCCGCCGGGACCTAGACGCAGAGACCCAGTACTTC. Translated: CASSRRDLDAETQYF.

The chain uses TRBV4-2 and TRBJ1-3; D may be TRBD1 (6 bases). V was shortened by 5 bases and J by 0 bases, with 17 bases between the two germline ends. The CDR3 contains 17 residues. Per germline, CDR1 LGHNA and CDR2 YNFKEQ. The CDR3, as DNA: TGTGCCAGCAGCTTGGCCTTTGTAGGGGGCTCTGGAAACACCATATATTTT. Residues: CASSLAFVGGSGNTIYF.

This clone was counted only a few times. This sequence joins TRBV2 and TRBJ2-1, with D unclear. The CDR3 is made up of 11 amino acids. The germline CDR1 and CDR2 sequences are SNHLY and FYNNEI. The V and J ends lost 7 bases and 8 bases respectively, with 9 bases between them. The CDR3 spells CASTLTHEQFF. The CDR3 bases are TGTGCCAGCACCCTTACGCATGAGCAGTTCTTC.